This T cell receptor (beta chain) originates from a study of cytomegalovirus exposure and HLA in healthy donors. General observations from the study: Sequencing depth roughly uniform across donors was assumed in presence/absence analyses.

CDR3 length: 15 amino acids. Trimming removed 7 bases from V and 0 bases from J, with 12 bases in between. In germline, CDR1 is SNHLY, CDR2 FYNNEI. In the case of this clone: Its antigen remains unidentified.

Both 60 Vbeta primers and 13 Jbeta primers went into the PCR. Clones were read by immunoSEQ multiplex PCR, and TCRdb kept only the in-frame ones, dropping some. The repertoire holds about 130,000 clones, around 80% seen once, with approximately 2% in the top ten. The chain uses TRBV2 and TRBJ2-2, with D perhaps TRBD1 (5 bases). Sequenced sample: PBMCs. The clonotype comes from a female donor in good health and CMV-seropositive. The CDR3 loop is CASTQGRSNTGELFF. CDR3 bases: TGTGCCAGCACCCAGGGCAGGTCGAACACCGGGGAGCTGTTTTTT.